This record covers a single TCR beta chain. Germline V gene data show CDR1 as ENHRY and CDR2 as SYGVKD. The CDR3 has 13 residues. The data were obtained in a study of T cells expressing NK-cell markers. Study-level background: Obtained from sorted CD3+CD56+NKG2C+, CD3+CD56+NKG2C- and CD3+CD56-NKG2C+ T cells were the TCR beta repertoires.

No DNA is given; TCRdb re-called the 5' RACE reads and lists each CDR3 protein once. The table lists around 550,000 distinct CDR3 sequences. The TCR comes from a man aged 18 to 30 in good health. The V and J genes are TRBV10-3 and TRBJ1-4; lacking DNA, the TRBD1 call made by TCRdb goes unchecked. The sequencing sample was made of blood T cells: a sorted CD56 or NKG2C T cell subset, CD4+ or CD8+ T cells, or bulk PBMC T cells (not recorded which). The CDR3 protein is CATTGDVTEKLFF.